The 29 T cell receptor beta chains presented below share a single source sample, sequenced in a study of a mutant IDH1 vaccine in newly diagnosed glioma. These receptors' antigens are unknown. Some clones are missing from TCRdb's copy, which holds only in-frame ones; the method was immunoSEQ multiplex PCR. This table has tens of thousands of clones, about 86% appearing once. The time point here: week 35, safety follow-up. Mutant IDH1 20-mer peptide, at 300 ug, made up each vaccine dose, with topical imiquimod. The sequencing here drew on PBMCs, taken from a glioma patient whose treatment included an IDH1 peptide vaccine. All receptors come from a woman between 35 and 50 years old with glioma. Some clones in this sample may be carry-over from other donors' samples.

V gene TRBV9 combines with J gene TRBJ2-7; no definite D call. Per the germline V gene, CDR1 is SGDLS and CDR2 is YYNGEE. The CDR3 runs 14 residues. V was trimmed by 3 bases and J by 2 bases, leaving 12 bases between them. For the CDR3, the DNA is TGTGCCAGCAGCGACACGGATTTCCCCTACGAGCAGTACTTC. This gives the protein CASSDTDFPYEQYF.

This clone was detected only once. The rearrangement joins TRBV5-6 to TRBJ2-7, with TRBD2 matching 7 bases. Germline CDR1 reads SGHDT; CDR2 reads YYEEEE. The CDR3 runs 15 residues. Trimming at V came to 4 bases and at J to 2 bases, leaving 9 bases not matched to a gene. As DNA, the CDR3 is TGTGCCAGCAGCCTGCAATCAGCGGGGACCTACGAGCAGTACTTC. Translated: CASSLQSAGTYEQYF.

V is TRBV11-3 and J is TRBJ1-1, with 7 bases identical to TRBD1. Germline V gene lookup returns CDR1 SGHNT and CDR2 YENEEA. J gave up 5 bases and V 0 bases, and 9 bases lay outside the gene matches. The CDR3 contains 16 residues. The CDR3 loop reads CASSLDGRGGKTEAFF. DNA for the CDR3: TGTGCCAGCAGCTTAGACGGCAGGGGGGGAAAAACTGAAGCTTTCTTT.

This chain joins TRBV7-9 and TRBJ1-4, with D possibly TRBD1 on 6 matching bases. Germline V gene sequence: CDR1 SEHNR, CDR2 FQNEAQ (reference sequence). This CDR3 has 14 amino acids. V lost 7 bases and J 8 bases, leaving 17 bases between the germline ends. CDR3 in amino acids: CASTRDRTLEKLFF. In nucleotides, the CDR3 is TGTGCCAGCACTCGTGACAGGACCTTGGAAAAACTGTTTTTT.

This clone has just one count. V usage is TRBV6-1 and J usage is TRBJ2-5; TRBD1 matches 8 bases. The CDR3 totals 15 residues. Germline CDR1 reads MNHNS; CDR2 reads SASEGT. Unmatched junction bases numbered 9, after V lost 8 bases and J lost 1 base. The CDR3: CASAKGTGGQETQYF. The CDR3 coding sequence is TGTGCCAGCGCCAAAGGGACAGGCGGCCAAGAGACCCAGTACTTC.

V usage is TRBV28 and J usage is TRBJ2-7; D gene ambiguous. The germline gives CDR1 MDHEN, CDR2 SYDVKM. The CDR3 loop spans 11 amino acids. Trimming took off 4 bases at V and 7 bases at J, with 8 bases between the two ends. The CDR3 sequence is CASSWAREQYF. CDR3 nucleotide sequence: TGTGCCAGCAGTTGGGCGCGAGAGCAGTACTTC.

The V and J genes are TRBV7-9 and TRBJ2-7; D is tentatively TRBD1 or TRBD2 (7 bases each). Germline CDR1 reads SEHNR; CDR2 reads FQNEAQ (reference sequence). The CDR3 extends over 16 amino acids. V shed 4 bases and J shed 2 bases, with 18 bases lying between them. The CDR3 reads CASSSGGSGSPYEQYF. The DNA of the CDR3 is TGTGCCAGCAGCTCAGGGGGTAGCGGGTCCCCCTACGAGCAGTACTTC.

The chain recombines TRBV14 with TRBJ1-1, with D possibly TRBD1 on 6 matching bases. This CDR3 spans 13 amino acids. Germline V CDR1 and CDR2: SGHDN, FVKESK. Trimming took off 4 bases at V and 1 base at J, with 7 bases between the two ends. This CDR3 is CASSPTGNTEAFF. In nucleotides, the CDR3 is TGTGCCAGCAGCCCGACAGGGAACACTGAAGCTTTCTTT.

The gene calls are TRBV6-4 and TRBJ2-1, with 11 bases matching TRBD2. The CDR3 runs 15 residues. Germline CDR1 and CDR2: MRHNA and SNTAGT. Trimming removed 5 bases from V and 2 bases from J; junction bases left unmatched: 2. The CDR3 spells CASSPSGGTYNEQFF. CDR3 coding DNA: TGTGCCAGCAGTCCTAGCGGGGGGACCTACAATGAGCAGTTCTTC.

This clone was seen a few times. The chain employs TRBV9 and TRBJ2-3; D not certain. V lost 4 bases and J 4 bases, leaving 13 bases between the germline ends. The germline gives CDR1 SGDLS, CDR2 YYNGEE. The CDR3 runs 14 residues. CDR3 sequence reads: CASSPLRYPDTQYF. Here the CDR3 DNA reads TGTGCCAGCAGCCCCCTACGGTATCCAGATACGCAGTATTTT.

The table lists this clone with a few counts. J is TRBJ1-4 and V is TRBV28; D unclear. The V and J ends lost 7 bases and 8 bases respectively, with 14 bases between them. This CDR3 is built from 13 residues. Germline V gene sequence: CDR1 MDHEN, CDR2 SYDVKM. The CDR3 coding sequence is TGTGCCAGCACGACACACGGGGAGGAAAAACTGTTTTTT. Protein product: CASTTHGEEKLFF.

The chain combines TRBV7-6 with TRBJ1-6; D is undetermined. There are 15 residues in the CDR3. Germline V gives CDR1 SGHVS, CDR2 FNYEAQ. V was trimmed by 1 base and J by 5 bases, leaving 9 bases between them. Here the CDR3 reads CASSLVGSDNSPLHF. CDR3 nucleotide sequence: TGTGCCAGCAGCTTAGTGGGCTCGGATAATTCACCCCTCCACTTT.

The chain uses TRBV7-2 and TRBJ2-7, with 10 bases aligning to TRBD1. The V gene's germline CDR1 is SGHTA and CDR2 FQGNSA. V dropped 5 bases and J dropped 6; count of bases not matched to a gene: 1. The CDR3 covers 12 residues. The CDR3 DNA reads TGTGCCAGCAGCGACAGGGGGCGCGAGCAGTACTTC. Encoded protein: CASSDRGREQYF. The full variable domain, with the rest looked up from reference TRBV7-2 and TRBJ2-7, is GAGVSQSPSNKVTEKGKDVELRCDPISGHTALYWYRQSLGQGLEFLIYFQGNSAPDKSGLPSDRFSAERTGGSVSTLTIQRTQQEDSAVYLCASSDRGREQYFGPGTRLTVT.

The rearrangement joins TRBV27 to TRBJ2-1, with 12 nucleotides matching TRBD1. Trimming cost V 9 bases and J 9 bases; bases outside gene matches: 15. CDR3 size: 16 residues. Per the germline V gene, CDR1 is MNHEY and CDR2 is SMNVEV (reference sequence). The CDR3 bases are TGTGCCAGTCAGGGGTCGGGGGGGACAGGGGGCGGTGAGCAGTTCTTC. It is translated as CASQGSGGTGGGEQFF.

The genes are TRBV27 and TRBJ2-3; a possible D gene is TRBD1 (5 bases). Germline assignment: CDR1 MNHEY and CDR2 SMNVEV (reference sequence). V was shortened by 4 bases and J by 3 bases, with 8 bases between the two germline ends. The CDR3 sequence is 13 residues long. The CDR3 region is CASSYSGTDTQYF. DNA for the CDR3: TGTGCCAGCAGTTACTCAGGGACAGATACGCAGTATTTT.

This clone was detected only once. The CDR3 bases are TGCAGCGTTGACGCGGCCCTTGCAACCAATGAGCAGTTCTTC. This codes for CSVDAALATNEQFF. The genes are TRBV29-1 and TRBJ2-1; no clear D gene. The V and J ends lost 3 bases and 6 bases respectively, with 15 bases between them. Germline lookup yields CDR1 SQVTM and CDR2 ANQGSEA. The CDR3 loop spans 14 amino acids.

The chain links TRBV7-9 to TRBJ2-1, with 11 bases identical to TRBD2. J was trimmed by 14 bases and V by 4 bases; bases with no gene match: 4. The CDR3 is 12 residues long. The germline gives CDR1 SEHNR, CDR2 FQNEAQ (reference sequence). CDR3 sequence: CASSSHSGGEFF. CDR3 coding DNA: TGTGCCAGCAGCTCCCATAGCGGGGGGGAGTTCTTC.

The CDR3 sequence: CASSGPRSSYNEQFF. CDR3 DNA: TGTGCCAGTTCCGGACCCCGGAGCTCCTACAATGAGCAGTTCTTC. V usage is TRBV19 and J usage is TRBJ2-1; no firm D call. The germline V and J ends were trimmed by 8 bases and 0 bases, with 14 bases remaining between them. Germline V gene sequence: CDR1 LNHDA, CDR2 SQIVND (reference sequence). The CDR3 totals 15 residues. The full variable domain, its missing parts supplied by reference TRBV19 and TRBJ2-1, is DGGITQSPKYLFRKEGQNVTLSCEQNLNHDAMYWYRQDPGQGLRLIYYSQIVNDFQKGDIAEGYSVSREKKESFPLTVTSAQKNPTAFYLCASSGPRSSYNEQFFGPGTRLTVL.

This clone was seen a few times. The chain has TRBV6-1 and TRBJ2-3; 7 nucleotides agree with TRBD1. The CDR3 runs to 15 residues. Trimming removed 1 base from V and 2 bases from J; junction bases left unmatched: 3. Looked up from germline, CDR1 is MNHNS and CDR2 is SASEGT. The CDR3 spells CASSEVTGSTDTQYF. The CDR3, as DNA: TGTGCCAGCAGTGAAGTGACAGGGTCCACAGATACGCAGTATTTT.

This rearrangement joins TRBV9 to TRBJ1-4; 7 bases map to TRBD1. The CDR3 has 15 residues. J gave up 6 bases and V 2 bases, and 7 bases lay outside the gene matches. The germline CDR1 and CDR2 sequences are SGDLS and YYNGEE. CDR3 in amino acids: CASSVTTGRDEKLFF. The CDR3 nucleotides read TGTGCCAGCAGCGTTACGACAGGGAGGGATGAAAAACTGTTTTTT.

This clone has a handful of counts. This rearrangement joins TRBV7-9 to TRBJ1-3, with D unclear. The CDR3 spans 16 residues. Trimming left V 5 bases short and J 0 bases short, with 14 bases between. CDR1 and CDR2 from the germline V gene are SEHNR and FQNEAQ (reference sequence). This CDR3 is CASSPRSNPSGNTIYF. CDR3 coding DNA: TGTGCCAGCAGCCCCCGGTCCAACCCCTCTGGAAACACCATATATTTT.

The rearrangement uses TRBV10-2 and TRBJ2-1, with TRBD2 matching 8 bases. The V gene's germline CDR1 is WSHSY and CDR2 SAAADI. J was trimmed by 6 bases and V by 6 bases; bases with no gene match: 1. The length of the CDR3 is 12 residues. CDR3 amino acids: CASRGTSNEQFF. CDR3 nucleotides: TGCGCCAGCAGAGGGACTAGCAATGAGCAGTTCTTC.

The chain combines TRBV23-1 with TRBJ1-3; D is ambiguous. TRBV23-1 is an ORF, with its function uncertain. This CDR3 comprises 15 residues. V gave up 4 bases and J gave up 0 bases, with 10 bases separating them. CDR3 DNA: TGCGCCAGCAGTCGTTTTACAGCCTCTGGAAACACCATATATTTT. Residues: CASSRFTASGNTIYF.

V usage is TRBV29-1 and J usage is TRBJ2-2; 8 positions agree with TRBD1. J lost 8 bases, V lost 2 bases, and 13 bases had no gene match. There are 16 residues in the CDR3. Germline V gene lookup returns CDR1 SQVTM and CDR2 ANQGSEA. For the CDR3, the DNA is TGCAGCGTTGAAACCCCATTCCGTACAGGGGGTGGGGAGCTGTTTTTT. Residues: CSVETPFRTGGGELFF.

The chain combines TRBV9 with TRBJ1-2, with D perhaps TRBD1 (5 bases). Trimming left V 0 bases short and J 1 base short, with 7 bases between. The length of the CDR3 is 14 residues. CDR1 is SGDLS, CDR2 YYNGEE, per germline. CDR3 nucleotide sequence: TGTGCCAGCAGCGTAGGGGGGATTAACTATGGCTACACCTTC. Its protein is CASSVGGINYGYTF.

This rearrangement joins TRBV7-9 to TRBJ1-1; no reliable D call. The CDR3 loop spans 12 amino acids. Germline-derived CDR1 and CDR2 are SEHNR and FQNEAQ (reference sequence). Deletions cut 5 bases from V and 4 bases from J, with 8 bases between. The CDR3 loop reads CASSAEITEAFF. The CDR3 DNA is TGTGCCAGCAGCGCAGAAATCACTGAAGCTTTCTTT.

J is TRBJ1-5 and V is TRBV2; 8 positions agree with TRBD1. The CDR3 length is 15 residues. Germline V gives CDR1 SNHLY, CDR2 FYNNEI. V trimming: 7 bases; J trimming: 0 bases; junction bases outside the gene matches: 5. In nucleotides, the CDR3 is TGTGCCAGCAAGGGACAGGATGATAGCAATCAGCCCCAGCATTTT. Translated: CASKGQDDSNQPQHF.

The J gene is TRBJ2-5, the V gene TRBV29-1, with a tentative D call TRBD1 (5 bases). The CDR3 is 13 amino acids. In germline, CDR1 is SQVTM, CDR2 ANQGSEA. V lost 4 bases, J lost 3 bases, and 12 bases lay in between. The CDR3 DNA is TGCAGCGTTGGCCCAGACAGAGAAGAGACCCAGTACTTC. Translated: CSVGPDREETQYF.

The rearrangement joins TRBV5-1 to TRBJ2-5; 10 positions match TRBD2. The CDR3 has 16 amino acids. Trimming cost V 0 bases and J 5 bases; bases outside gene matches: 7. CDR1 and CDR2 (germline): SGHRS, YFSETQ. In DNA form, the CDR3 reads TGCGCCAGCAGCTTGGCGGTAGCGGGAGGAGGGGAGACCCAGTACTTC. Encoded protein: CASSLAVAGGGETQYF.